The 10 T cell receptor beta chains below were found in one sample sequenced in a study of shared clonotypes between healthy human individuals. The repertoire was sequenced with immunoSEQ multiplex PCR; TCRdb's copy has only in-frame clones and lacks some. The repertoire holds about 980,000 clones, with 60% to 85% as singletons. Source material: memory CD4+ T cells sorted from blood. Sample subset: CD45RA-negative fraction. The receptors were sampled from a man younger than 35 in good health.

This clone came up once. The genes are TRBV11-2 and TRBJ1-3; no firm D call. Germline CDR1 reads SGHAT; CDR2 reads FQNNGV. Between the trimmed V and J ends, which lost 5 bases and 2 bases, there was a span of 13 bases. The length of the CDR3 is 15 residues. The CDR3 is CASSLNGLPGNTIYF. Written as DNA, the CDR3 is TGTGCCAGCAGCCTAAATGGTCTGCCTGGAAACACCATATATTTT.

V is TRBV2 and J is TRBJ2-1; 11 bases fit TRBD2. The CDR3 contains 15 residues. Germline CDR1 and CDR2: SNHLY and FYNNEI. The J segment lost 8 bases and the V segment lost 6 bases, leaving 9 bases of the junction unmatched. The CDR3 region has the DNA TGTGCCAGCAGAATAGGACTAGCGGGTTTGGATGAGCAGTTCTTC. It encodes CASRIGLAGLDEQFF.

This clone was found once. The chain employs TRBV12-5 and TRBJ2-1, with 8 bases matching TRBD2. This CDR3 has 13 amino acids. Germline V gives CDR1 LGHNT, CDR2 FRNRAP. J gave up 9 bases and V 6 bases, and 7 bases lay outside the gene matches. The CDR3 DNA follows: TGTGCTAGTGGGGGGAGCGGGAGTTCTGAGCAGTTCTTC. It yields the protein CASGGSGSSEQFF.

The CDR3 spells CASSWRGLAGVSSYNEQFF. CDR3 sequence (DNA): TGCGCCAGCAGCTGGAGGGGACTAGCGGGGGTGAGCTCCTACAATGAGCAGTTCTTC. This chain uses TRBV5-1 with TRBJ2-1, with 14 bases identical to TRBD2. The CDR3 loop spans 19 amino acids. The J segment lost 0 bases and the V segment lost 3 bases, leaving 8 bases of the junction unmatched. The germline V gene encodes CDR1 SGHRS and CDR2 YFSETQ. The whole variable domain, remainder taken from reference TRBV5-1 and TRBJ2-1, is KAGVTQTPRYLIKTRGQQVTLSCSPISGHRSVSWYQQTPGQGLQFLFEYFSETQRNKGNFPGRFSGRQFSNSRSEMNVSTLELGDSALYLCASSWRGLAGVSSYNEQFFGPGTRLTVL.

This chain uses TRBV2 with TRBJ1-3; D might be TRBD1 (5 bases). CDR1 is SNHLY, CDR2 FYNNEI, per germline. The CDR3 extends over 14 amino acids. The V and J ends lost 7 bases and 2 bases respectively, with 12 bases between them. The CDR3 is CASTGSGPGNTIYF. DNA for the CDR3: TGTGCCAGCACCGGCTCAGGGCCTGGAAACACCATATATTTT.

The chain couples TRBV5-1 to TRBJ2-5, with TRBD2 matching 8 bases. V shed 4 bases and J 5 bases; nucleotides not matched to a gene: 7. Germline V lookup: CDR1 SGHRS, CDR2 YFSETQ. The CDR3 contains 14 residues. The CDR3 DNA is TGCGCCAGCAGCCCTCTAGCGGGTTCCGAGACCCAGTACTTC. Translating gives CASSPLAGSETQYF.

The chain has TRBV4-2 and TRBJ2-5, with TRBD1 matching 8 bases. Germline V gene data show CDR1 as LGHNA and CDR2 as YNFKEQ. The CDR3 has 14 residues. With V trimmed by 6 bases and J by 1 base, 4 bases remained unmatched. In DNA form, the CDR3 reads TGTGCCAGCAGTCCGGGACAGGTCCAAGAGACCCAGTACTTC. Its translation is CASSPGQVQETQYF.

This chain joins TRBV20-1 and TRBJ2-7, with D possibly TRBD1 on 6 matching bases. Germline V gene sequence: CDR1 DFQATT, CDR2 SNEGSKA (reference sequence). With 5 bases removed from V and 8 bases from J, the gap between germline ends came to 13 bases. This CDR3 is 11 amino acids long. The CDR3 here is CSAYRENKQYF. In nucleotides, the CDR3 is TGCAGTGCTTACAGGGAAAATAAGCAGTACTTC.

This clone has more than one count but fewer than ten. This sequence joins TRBV5-1 and TRBJ2-2, with 9 bases lining up with TRBD2. Looked up from germline, CDR1 is SGHRS and CDR2 is YFSETQ. The V gene end was trimmed by 4 bases and the J gene end by 4 bases; junction bases not matched to a gene: 8. The CDR3 loop spans 16 amino acids. The CDR3, as DNA: TGCGCCAGCAGCGACCCTCGGACTAGCGCCACCGGGGAGCTGTTTTTT. It translates to CASSDPRTSATGELFF.

This chain connects TRBV18 to TRBJ1-6; D is uncertain. Germline loops: CDR1 KGHSH, CDR2 LQKENI. The CDR3 sequence is 13 residues long. The germline V and J ends were trimmed by 8 bases and 5 bases, with 10 bases remaining between them. The CDR3 coding sequence is TGTGCCAGCCGCGCCCTAGATAATTCACCCCTCCACTTT. Protein: CASRALDNSPLHF.